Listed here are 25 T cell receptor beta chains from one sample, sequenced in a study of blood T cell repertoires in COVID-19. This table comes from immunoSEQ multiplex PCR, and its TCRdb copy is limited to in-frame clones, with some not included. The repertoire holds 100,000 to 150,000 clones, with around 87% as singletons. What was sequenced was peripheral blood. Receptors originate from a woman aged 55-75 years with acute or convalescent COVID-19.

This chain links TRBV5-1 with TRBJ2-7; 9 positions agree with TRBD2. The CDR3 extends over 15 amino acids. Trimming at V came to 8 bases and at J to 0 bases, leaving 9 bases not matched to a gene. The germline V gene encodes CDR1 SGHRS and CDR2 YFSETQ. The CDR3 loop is CASKIGTSSSYEQYV. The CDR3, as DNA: TGCGCCAGTAAGATCGGGACTAGCAGCTCCTACGAGCAGTACGTC.

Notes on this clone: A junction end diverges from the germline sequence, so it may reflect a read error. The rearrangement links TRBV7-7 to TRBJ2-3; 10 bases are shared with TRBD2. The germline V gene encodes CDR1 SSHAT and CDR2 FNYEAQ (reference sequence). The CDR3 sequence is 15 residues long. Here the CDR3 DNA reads TGTGCTAGCAGCCCTAGCGGGAGTGCTGCAGATACGCAGTATTTT. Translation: CASSPSGSAADTQYF.

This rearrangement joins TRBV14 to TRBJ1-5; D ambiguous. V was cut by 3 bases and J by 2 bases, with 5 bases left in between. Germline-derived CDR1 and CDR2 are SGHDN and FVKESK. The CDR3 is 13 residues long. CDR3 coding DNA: TGTGCCAGCAGCCATGGGCGCAATCAGCCCCAGCATTTT. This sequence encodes CASSHGRNQPQHF.

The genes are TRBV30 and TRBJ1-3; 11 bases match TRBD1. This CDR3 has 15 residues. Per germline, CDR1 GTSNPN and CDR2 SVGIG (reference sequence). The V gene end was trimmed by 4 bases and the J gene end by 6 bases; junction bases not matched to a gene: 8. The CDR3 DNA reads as TGTGCCTGGACTAAAAAGGGACAGGGGGAAAACACCATATATTTT. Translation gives CAWTKKGQGENTIYF.

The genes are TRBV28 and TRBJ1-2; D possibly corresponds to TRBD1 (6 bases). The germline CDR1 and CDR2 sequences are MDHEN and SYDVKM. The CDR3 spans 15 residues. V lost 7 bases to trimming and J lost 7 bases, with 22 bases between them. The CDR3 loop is CASTGFTGLWGGYTF. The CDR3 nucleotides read TGTGCCAGCACCGGGTTCACAGGGCTTTGGGGTGGCTACACCTTC.

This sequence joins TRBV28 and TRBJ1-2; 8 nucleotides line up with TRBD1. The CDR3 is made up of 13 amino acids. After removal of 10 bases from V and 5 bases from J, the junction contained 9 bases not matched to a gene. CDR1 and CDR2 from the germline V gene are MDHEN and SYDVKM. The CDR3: CATRTGSYYGYTF. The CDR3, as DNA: TGTGCCACCCGGACAGGGTCCTATTATGGCTACACCTTC.

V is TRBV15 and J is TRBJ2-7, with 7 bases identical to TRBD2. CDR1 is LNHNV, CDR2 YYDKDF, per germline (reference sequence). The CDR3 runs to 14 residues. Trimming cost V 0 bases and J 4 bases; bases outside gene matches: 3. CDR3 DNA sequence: TGTGCCACCAGCAGAGAGGGGGGAGGGTACGAGCAGTACGTC. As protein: CATSREGGGYEQYV.

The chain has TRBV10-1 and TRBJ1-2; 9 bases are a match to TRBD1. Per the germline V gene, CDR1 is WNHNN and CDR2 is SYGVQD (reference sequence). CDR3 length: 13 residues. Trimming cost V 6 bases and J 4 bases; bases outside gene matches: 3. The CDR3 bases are TGCGCCAGCAGCCCGACAGGGGGCTATGGCTACACCTTC. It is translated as CASSPTGGYGYTF.

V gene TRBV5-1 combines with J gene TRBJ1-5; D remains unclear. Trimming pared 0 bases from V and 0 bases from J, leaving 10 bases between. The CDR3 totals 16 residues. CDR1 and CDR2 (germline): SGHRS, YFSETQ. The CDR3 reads CASSLDGDYSNQPQHF. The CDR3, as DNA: TGCGCCAGCAGCTTGGATGGAGATTATAGCAATCAGCCCCAGCATTTT.

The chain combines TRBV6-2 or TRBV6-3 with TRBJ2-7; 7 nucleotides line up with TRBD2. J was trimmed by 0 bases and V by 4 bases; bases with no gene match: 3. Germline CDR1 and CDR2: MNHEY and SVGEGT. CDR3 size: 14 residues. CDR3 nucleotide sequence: TGTGCCAGCAGTTTAGCGGGCGGCTCCTACGAGCAGTACTTC. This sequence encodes CASSLAGGSYEQYF.

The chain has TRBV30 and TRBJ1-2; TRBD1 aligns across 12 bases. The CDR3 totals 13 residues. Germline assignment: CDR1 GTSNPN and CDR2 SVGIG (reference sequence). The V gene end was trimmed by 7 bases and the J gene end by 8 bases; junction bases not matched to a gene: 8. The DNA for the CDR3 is TGTGCCTCCCCCTTGGGGACAGGGGGCGGCTACACCTTC. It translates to CASPLGTGGGYTF.

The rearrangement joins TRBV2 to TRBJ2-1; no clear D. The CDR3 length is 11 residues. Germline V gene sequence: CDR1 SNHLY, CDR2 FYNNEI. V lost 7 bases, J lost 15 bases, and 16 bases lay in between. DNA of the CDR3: TGTGCCAGCATTCTAGGAGATCGCCCGTTCTTC. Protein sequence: CASILGDRPFF.

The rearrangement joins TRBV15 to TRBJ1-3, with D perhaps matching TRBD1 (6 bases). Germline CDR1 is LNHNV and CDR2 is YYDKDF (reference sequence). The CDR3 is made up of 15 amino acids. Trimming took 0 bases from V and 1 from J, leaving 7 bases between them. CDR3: CATSRDQGSGNTIYF. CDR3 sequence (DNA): TGTGCCACCAGCAGAGATCAGGGGTCTGGAAACACCATATATTTT.

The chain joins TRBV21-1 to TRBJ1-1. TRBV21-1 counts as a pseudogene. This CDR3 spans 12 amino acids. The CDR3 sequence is CASSRLSSEAFF. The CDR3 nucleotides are TGTGCCAGCAGCAGACTTTCCTCTGAAGCTTTCTTT.

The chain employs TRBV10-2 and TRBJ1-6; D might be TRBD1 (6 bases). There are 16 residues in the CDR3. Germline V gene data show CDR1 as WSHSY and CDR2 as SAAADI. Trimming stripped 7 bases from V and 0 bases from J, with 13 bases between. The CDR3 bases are TGCGCCAGCAAGTCCGACAGGAGCTCCTATAATTCACCCCTCCACTTT. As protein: CASKSDRSSYNSPLHF.

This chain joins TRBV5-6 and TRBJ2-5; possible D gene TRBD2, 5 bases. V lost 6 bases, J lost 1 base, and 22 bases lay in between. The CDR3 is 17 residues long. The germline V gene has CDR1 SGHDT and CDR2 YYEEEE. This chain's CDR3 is CASTDLDTSFAQETQYF. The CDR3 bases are TGTGCCAGCACGGACTTAGACACCTCCTTTGCCCAAGAGACCCAGTACTTC. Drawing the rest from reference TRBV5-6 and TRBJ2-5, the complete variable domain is DAGVTQSPTHLIKTRGQQVTLRCSPKSGHDTVSWYQQALGQGPQFIFQYYEEEERQRGNFPDRFSGHQFPNYSSELNVNALLLGDSALYLCASTDLDTSFAQETQYFGPGTRLLVL.

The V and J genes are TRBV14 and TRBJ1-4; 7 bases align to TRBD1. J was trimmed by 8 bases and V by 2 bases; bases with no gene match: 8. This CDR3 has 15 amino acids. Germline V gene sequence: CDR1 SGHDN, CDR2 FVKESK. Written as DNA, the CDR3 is TGTGCCAGCAGCCAACTAACAGGGGCAGACGAAAAACTGTTTTTT. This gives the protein CASSQLTGADEKLFF.

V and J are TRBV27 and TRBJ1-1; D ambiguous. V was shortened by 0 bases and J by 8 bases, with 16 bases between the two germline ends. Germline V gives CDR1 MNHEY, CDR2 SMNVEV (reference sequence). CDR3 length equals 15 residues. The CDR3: CASSLSTLVSEEAFF. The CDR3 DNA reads TGTGCCAGCAGTTTATCAACGTTAGTTTCTGAAGAAGCTTTCTTT.

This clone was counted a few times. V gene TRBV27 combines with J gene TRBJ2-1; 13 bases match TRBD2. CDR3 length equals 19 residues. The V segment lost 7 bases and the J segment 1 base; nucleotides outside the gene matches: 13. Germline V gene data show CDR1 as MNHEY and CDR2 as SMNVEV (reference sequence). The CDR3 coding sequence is TGTGCCAGCACACTAAGGGGCGGACTAGCGGGAGTATCCTACAATGAGCAGTTCTTC. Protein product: CASTLRGGLAGVSYNEQFF.

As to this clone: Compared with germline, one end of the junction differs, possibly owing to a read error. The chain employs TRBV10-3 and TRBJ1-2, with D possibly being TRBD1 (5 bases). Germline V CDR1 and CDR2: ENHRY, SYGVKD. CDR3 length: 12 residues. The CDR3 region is CAISESLKDTFF. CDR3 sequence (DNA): TGTGCCATCAGTGAGTCGTTAAAGGACACCTTCTTC.

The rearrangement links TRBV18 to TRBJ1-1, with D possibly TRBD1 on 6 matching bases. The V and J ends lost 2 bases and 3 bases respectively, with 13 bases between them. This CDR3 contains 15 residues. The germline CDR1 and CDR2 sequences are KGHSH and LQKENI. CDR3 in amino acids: CASSPGGAWDTEAFF. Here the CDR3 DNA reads TGTGCCAGCTCACCAGGGGGGGCGTGGGACACTGAAGCTTTCTTT.

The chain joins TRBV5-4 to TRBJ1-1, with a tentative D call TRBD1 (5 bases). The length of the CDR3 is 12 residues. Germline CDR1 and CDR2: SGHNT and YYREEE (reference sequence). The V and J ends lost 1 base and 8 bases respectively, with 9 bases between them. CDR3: CASSLTGAEAFF. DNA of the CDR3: TGTGCCAGCAGCTTGACAGGCGCAGAAGCTTTCTTT.

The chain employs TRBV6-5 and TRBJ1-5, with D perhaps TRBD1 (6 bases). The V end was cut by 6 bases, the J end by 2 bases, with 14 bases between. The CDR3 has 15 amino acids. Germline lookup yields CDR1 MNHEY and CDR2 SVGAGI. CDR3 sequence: CASRDLAGGNQPQHF. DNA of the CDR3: TGTGCCAGCAGGGACCTAGCAGGGGGCAATCAGCCCCAGCATTTT.

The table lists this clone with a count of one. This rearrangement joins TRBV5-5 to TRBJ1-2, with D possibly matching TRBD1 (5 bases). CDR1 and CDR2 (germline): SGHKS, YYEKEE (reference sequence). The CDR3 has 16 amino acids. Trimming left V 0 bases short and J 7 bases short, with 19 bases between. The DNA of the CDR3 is TGTGCCAGCAGCTTGGCCTCCGCGTCGCTGGGGGGTGGCTACACCTTC. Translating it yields CASSLASASLGGGYTF. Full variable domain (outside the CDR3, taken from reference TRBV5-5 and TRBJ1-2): DAGVTQSPTHLIKTRGQQVTLRCSPISGHKSVSWYQQVLGQGPQFIFQYYEKEERGRGNFPDRFSARQFPNYSSELNVNALLLGDSALYLCASSLASASLGGGYTFGSGTRLTVV.

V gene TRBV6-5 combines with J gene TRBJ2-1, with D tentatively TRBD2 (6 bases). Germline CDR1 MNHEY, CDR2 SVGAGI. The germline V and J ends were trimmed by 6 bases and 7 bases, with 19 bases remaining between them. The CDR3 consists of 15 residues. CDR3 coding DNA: TGTGCCAGCAGCCCATCCGGGACTTTGAAGAATGAGCAGTTCTTC. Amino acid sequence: CASSPSGTLKNEQFF.